These 22 T cell receptor beta chains came from one sample sequenced in a study of cytomegalovirus exposure and HLA in healthy donors. A multiplex PCR was run with 60 Vbeta primers and 13 Jbeta primers. Using immunoSEQ multiplex PCR, the repertoire was profiled, and TCRdb retains in-frame clones only, with some absent. This sample has about 130,000 clones, with approximately 81% found just once. Specimen: PBMCs. These receptor sequences come from a man younger than 35 in good health and CMV-seronegative.

The J gene is TRBJ1-1, the V gene TRBV7-8, with a weak D call TRBD1 (5 bases). Between the trimmed V and J ends, which lost 7 bases and 2 bases, there was a span of 14 bases. Germline values: CDR1 SGHVS, CDR2 FQNEAQ. The CDR3 runs to 14 residues. The DNA for the CDR3 is TGTGCCAGCATGGGGCAGAACATTAACACTGAAGCTTTCTTT. It yields the protein CASMGQNINTEAFF.

This chain joins TRBV6-6 and TRBJ2-3, with 8 nucleotides matching TRBD2. The CDR3 contains 16 residues. Germline V lookup: CDR1 MNHNY, CDR2 SVGAGI (reference sequence). V lost 7 bases to trimming and J lost 0 bases; unmatched junction nucleotides: 9. CDR3 DNA: TGTGCCAGCACCGCCCAAGCGGGAGACAGCACAGATACGCAGTATTTT. It codes for CASTAQAGDSTDTQYF.

The chain employs TRBV27 and TRBJ1-2; TRBD1 matches at 8 bases. V shed 2 bases and J 0 bases; nucleotides not matched to a gene: 8. The CDR3 loop spans 17 amino acids. Germline V gene data show CDR1 as MNHEY and CDR2 as SMNVEV (reference sequence). The CDR3 protein is CASSLTRQGLANYGYTF. The CDR3 bases are TGTGCCAGCAGTTTAACCCGACAGGGGCTCGCTAACTATGGCTACACCTTC.

The rearrangement uses TRBV7-6 and TRBJ1-4; D not certain. The CDR3 loop spans 18 amino acids. Germline CDR1 SGHVS, CDR2 FNYEAQ. Trimming left V 6 bases short and J 5 bases short, with 25 bases between. The CDR3 DNA follows: TGTGCCAGCAGAAATAAGCTTAGATCGGTCAGGAAGAATGAAAAACTGTTTTTT. This translates into CASRNKLRSVRKNEKLFF.

The chain links TRBV6-5 to TRBJ2-7; 8 bases line up with TRBD2. The V and J ends lost 3 bases and 4 bases, in that order; junction bases with no gene match: 11. There are 16 residues in the CDR3. Germline V gene data show CDR1 as MNHEY and CDR2 as SVGAGI. The CDR3 DNA reads as TGTGCCAGCAGTTATGACGGGGGGGCCTGGATTTACGAGCAGTACTTC. It translates to CASSYDGGAWIYEQYF.

The chain recombines TRBV5-1 with TRBJ2-1; 9 nucleotides agree with TRBD2. The V gene's germline CDR1 is SGHRS and CDR2 YFSETQ. Unmatched junction bases numbered 8, after V lost 5 bases and J lost 8 bases. This CDR3 contains 14 residues. This CDR3 is CASRRGGRVDEQFF. The CDR3 nucleotides are TGCGCCAGCAGGCGTGGCGGGAGGGTCGATGAGCAGTTCTTC.

The chain links TRBV18 to TRBJ1-1; the D gene is possibly TRBD1 (6 bases). Germline lookup yields CDR1 KGHSH and CDR2 LQKENI. This CDR3 is built from 12 residues. V gave up 3 bases and J gave up 8 bases, with 10 bases separating them. The DNA of the CDR3 is TGTGCCAGCTCACCCGGGGACAACGAAGCTTTCTTT. Encoded protein: CASSPGDNEAFF.

The V call is TRBV6-1, the J call TRBJ1-5; D remains unclear. CDR1 MNHNS and CDR2 SASEGT come from the germline V gene. The ends were cut back, 1 base at V and 8 bases at J, with 9 bases in the middle. The CDR3 has 13 amino acids. The CDR3 nucleotides are TGTGCCAGCAGTGAAGACCCTAGCAAGCCCCAGCATTTT. It specifies CASSEDPSKPQHF.

This clone was seen a few times. The chain employs TRBV2 and TRBJ2-1; D is possibly TRBD2 (6 bases). Trimming took 3 bases from V and 6 from J, leaving 15 bases between them. The CDR3 is 15 residues long. Germline loops: CDR1 SNHLY, CDR2 FYNNEI. CDR3 amino acids: CASSEMTSVLNEQFF. The CDR3 DNA is TGTGCCAGCAGTGAGATGACTAGTGTCCTCAATGAGCAGTTCTTC. The full variable domain, in which reference TRBV2 and TRBJ2-1 provide the parts outside the CDR3, is EPEVTQTPSHQVTQMGQEVILRCVPISNHLYFYWYRQILGQKVEFLVSFYNNEISEKSEIFDDQFSVERPDGSNFTLKIRSTKLEDSAMYFCASSEMTSVLNEQFFGPGTRLTVL.

The V gene is TRBV5-5, the J gene TRBJ1-5; weak D call: TRBD1 (6 bases). V was clipped by 4 bases and J by 0 bases, with 20 bases between them. The germline V gene has CDR1 SGHKS and CDR2 YYEKEE (reference sequence). CDR3 length equals 18 residues. The CDR3 nucleotides are TGTGCCAGCAGCCCAGGACAGTACGCGGTTTATAGCAATCAGCCCCAGCATTTT. It encodes CASSPGQYAVYSNQPQHF.

The J gene is TRBJ1-2, the V gene TRBV6-5; D is possibly TRBD1 (5 bases). Germline-derived CDR1 and CDR2 are MNHEY and SVGAGI. CDR3 length equals 14 residues. The V end was cut by 0 bases, the J end by 6 bases, with 11 bases between. CDR3 loop: CASSYSTRVDGYTF. The CDR3 DNA follows: TGTGCCAGCAGTTACTCGACCAGGGTAGATGGCTACACCTTC.

The chain uses TRBV5-6 and TRBJ2-3; D may be TRBD1 (6 bases). V lost 1 base and J 5 bases, leaving 11 bases between the germline ends. CDR3 size: 14 residues. Per germline, CDR1 SGHDT and CDR2 YYEEEE. The CDR3, as DNA: TGTGCCAGCAGCTTGTCAGGGGCAGGAGATACGCAGTATTTT. It encodes CASSLSGAGDTQYF.

This rearrangement joins TRBV28 to TRBJ2-7; D gene uncertain. V shed 7 bases and J shed 0 bases, with 10 bases lying between them. Looked up from germline, CDR1 is MDHEN and CDR2 is SYDVKM. The CDR3 sequence is 13 residues long. For the CDR3, the DNA is TGTGCCAGCAATGTCCTGAGCTCCTACGAGCAGTACTTC. Translated: CASNVLSSYEQYF.

The genes are TRBV2 and TRBJ2-7, with D tentatively TRBD2 (5 bases). This CDR3 spans 13 amino acids. Germline V gene lookup returns CDR1 SNHLY and CDR2 FYNNEI. Trimming cost V 1 base and J 4 bases, with 8 bases left between them. CDR3 nucleotides: TGTGCCAGCAGTGAAGGGAGGCGTTACGAGCAGTACGTC. This encodes CASSEGRRYEQYV.

The CDR3: CASSRGGQTYNEQFF. The CDR3 DNA reads as TGCGCCAGCAGCCGAGGGGGACAAACCTACAATGAGCAGTTCTTC. The chain couples TRBV4-1 to TRBJ2-1; D possibly corresponds to TRBD1 (6 bases). The CDR3 has 15 amino acids. Germline CDR1 is MGHRA and CDR2 is YSYEKL. The ends were cut back, 4 bases at V and 2 bases at J, with 12 bases in the middle.

The chain couples TRBV7-6 to TRBJ2-5; D might be TRBD2 (6 bases). Germline loops: CDR1 SGHVS, CDR2 FNYEAQ. With 1 base removed from V and 7 bases from J, the gap between germline ends came to 16 bases. This CDR3 has 15 amino acids. The CDR3: CASSLEAGRDGTQYF. CDR3 nucleotide sequence: TGTGCCAGCAGCTTAGAGGCAGGGCGGGATGGGACCCAGTACTTC.

CDR3 nucleotides: TGTGCCAGCAGGACGGACAGGGTGGGCTACGAGCAGTACGTC. Protein product: CASRTDRVGYEQYV. The chain combines TRBV6-5 with TRBJ2-7; 8 nucleotides align to TRBD1. V lost 6 bases and J lost 3; bases outside the gene matches: 7. The germline gives CDR1 MNHEY, CDR2 SVGAGI. The CDR3 has 14 amino acids.

The rearrangement joins TRBV11-2 to TRBJ1-6; TRBD1 agrees at 7 bases. This CDR3 is 15 amino acids long. The germline CDR1 and CDR2 sequences are SGHAT and FQNNGV. J gave up 4 bases and V 3 bases, and 3 bases lay outside the gene matches. In nucleotides, the CDR3 is TGTGCCAGCAGCTTCAGGGGGTTTTATAATTCACCCCTCCACTTT. It specifies CASSFRGFYNSPLHF.

This chain links TRBV18 with TRBJ2-2, with 8 bases lining up with TRBD2. The CDR3 contains 16 residues. The trim removed 1 base at V and 1 base at J, leaving 2 bases unmatched. CDR1 and CDR2 (germline): KGHSH, LQKENI. The CDR3 DNA reads as TGTGCCAGCTCACCACTCCTAGCGGGGAACACCGGGGAGCTGTTTTTT. Encoded protein: CASSPLLAGNTGELFF.

This chain connects TRBV5-1 to TRBJ2-7; D possibly corresponds to TRBD2 (6 bases). The CDR3 covers 15 residues. Between the trimmed V and J ends, which lost 4 bases and 3 bases, there was a span of 17 bases. In germline, CDR1 is SGHRS, CDR2 YFSETQ. In DNA form, the CDR3 reads TGCGCCAGCAGCCCCGGTGCGGGGAGGAACTACGAGCAGTACGTC. Encoded protein: CASSPGAGRNYEQYV.

V gene TRBV30 combines with J gene TRBJ1-2, with a possible D match to TRBD1 (6 bases). This CDR3 is 14 amino acids long. Germline lookup yields CDR1 GTSNPN and CDR2 SVGIG (reference sequence). The V and J ends lost 1 base and 8 bases respectively, with 17 bases between them. CDR3 sequence (DNA): TGTGCCTGGAGTGCGCTCAGGACAGTGGAGGGCTACACCTTC. This sequence encodes CAWSALRTVEGYTF.

This chain connects TRBV9 to TRBJ2-4, with D maybe TRBD2 (5 bases). With 1 base removed from V and 2 bases from J, the gap between germline ends came to 10 bases. Germline loops: CDR1 SGDLS, CDR2 YYNGEE. This CDR3 spans 15 amino acids. Written as DNA, the CDR3 is TGTGCCAGCAGCGTAACTTCCGGGACCAAAAACATTCAGTACTTC. Translating it yields CASSVTSGTKNIQYF. Together with reference TRBV9 and TRBJ2-4, the CDR3 gives the full variable domain: DSGVTQTPKHLITATGQRVTLRCSPRSGDLSVYWYQQSLDQGLQFLIQYYNGEERAKGNILERFSAQQFPDLHSELNLSSLELGDSALYFCASSVTSGTKNIQYFGAGTRLSVL.